This T cell receptor (beta chain) was found in a study of blood T cell repertoires in COVID-19. Study information: There were acute and convalescent COVID-19 samples, and they came from the United States, Italy and Spain.

In the authors' workflow: Reference gene primers were amplified, and this amplification served to estimate nucleated cell counts. TCRdb keeps only in-frame clones here, not all; method: immunoSEQ multiplex PCR. Clone size and V and J calls were adopted from that table, with D and trimming inferred from the DNA. In the table there are some 250,000 clones, 80% to 90% of which are singletons. J was trimmed by 5 bases and V by 4 bases; bases with no gene match: 6. Germline CDR1 and CDR2: GTSNPN and SVGIG (reference sequence). The CDR3 extends over 14 amino acids. The V and J genes are TRBV30 and TRBJ2-2; TRBD2 aligns across 8 bases. The sequence was collected from a man aged 55-75 years with acute or convalescent COVID-19. The sequenced sample consisted of peripheral blood. CDR3 DNA sequence: TGTGCCTGGAACTGGATAGCGGGAACCGGGGAGCTGTTTTTT. Its protein is CAWNWIAGTGELFF.